This T cell receptor (beta chain) stems from a study of T cell repertoires in ileal Crohn's disease (dated by TCRdb to between 2018 and 2021). Background for the entire study: The median duration of disease was approximately 7.9 years, and at the time of surgery around 40% of patients were active smokers. The study was conducted in parallel with a multicentre cohort built to find predictors of early endoscopic recurrence after ileocolonic resection. The TCR repertoire was analysed in about 62 patients with Crohn's disease drawn from a prospective multicentre cohort. Endoscopic postoperative recurrence was defined by a Rutgeerts score above i0. A total of roughly 170 mucosal samples from 57 patients were sequenced, collected from several sites on the surgical specimen and at postoperative endoscopy. M6 samples were neoterminal ileum biopsies taken at postoperative colonoscopy. Roughly half of the patients were given postoperative therapy, with around 11 receiving thiopurines and roughly 20 receiving anti-TNF agents. Surgery was performed for a complication in all patients, with stricturing disease in 61% and penetrating disease in roughly 39%. Overall study outcomes, separate from this receptor: Mucosal CD4 and CD8 T cells were sorted and sequenced only in a subgroup of patients, the size of which was not stated. Compared with CD4 T cells, sorted CD8 T cells held more high-frequency clones, which suggests that the mucosal expansions were mostly CD8. Higher percentages of high-frequency clones at the time of surgery were linked to endoscopic recurrence, and every patient with clonality above 26.8% (18/57) had recurrence. Postoperative endoscopy timing varied within the first year after surgery, with a median delay of about 7.3 months. Patients who were active smokers at surgery had a significantly higher proportion of clonal expansions than non-smokers (around 24% vs 18%, p=0.02).

The CDR3 contains 13 residues, cysteine and phenylalanine counted. Here the CDR3 DNA is all that survives: 39 bases in frame from base 1. Via the germline V gene (reference sequence), CDR1 is SEHNR and CDR2 FQNEAQ. V was cut back by 7 bases and J by 1 base, leaving a gap of 11 bases between them. Five hundred nanograms of biopsy DNA per sample were submitted for commercial TCRB immunosequencing. CDR3 regions were amplified from genomic DNA by Adaptive Biotechnology using a two-step, amplification bias-controlled multiplex PCR. In the first PCR, primers covered every V and J gene segment, and in the second PCR, barcodes and Illumina adapters were added. CDR3 libraries were sequenced on an Illumina instrument. The study's processing was this. Vendor-provided pipelines were combined with custom analysis of raw data in R/Bioconductor under R version 3.3.0. Clonality, which ranges from 0 to 1, was calculated as the inverse of the normalised Shannon entropy across all productive clones. High-frequency clones were defined as the share of the repertoire taken up by the top 100 clones, keeping only clones that passed a 95% confidence test. The Simpson index measured repertoire diversity, and the Morisita-Horn index measured overlap between samples. In its TCRdb copy, this immuneACCESS table keeps in-frame sequences only and misses some clones. Where compared with another copy, unresolved V genes explain less than half of these, and the others have no known cause. V and J calls and clone size are copied from that table; D and trimming were computed from the DNA. For this sample the table gives about 15,000 clones, of which around 72% were detected only once. Clones ranked in the top ten supply over 4% of the sample.

Regarding this clone: Its antigen specificity is not known. No much larger clonotype is one base removed from it; base qualities were not supplied.

Explained via the paper, the time point label denotes: neoterminal ileum biopsy at postoperative endoscopy, about 6 months after surgery. Eligible patients were adults with ileal or ileocolonic Crohn's disease who had an indication for ileocolonic resection. Before DNA extraction, whole ileal mucosal biopsies were kept frozen at -80 degrees C. A TRizol-based method was used to extract genomic DNA from the frozen whole biopsies, and the DNA was quantified with a NanoDrop 2000 spectrophotometer. Sequences were obtained from ileal tissue. The TCR was taken from an adult with Crohn's disease. The chain employs TRBV7-9 and TRBJ2-7; the best D guess is TRBD2, with 5 bases matching. The bases are TGTGCCAGCACCCCTGAGGGTTCCTACGAGCAGTACTTC. This is translated as CASTPEGSYEQYF.